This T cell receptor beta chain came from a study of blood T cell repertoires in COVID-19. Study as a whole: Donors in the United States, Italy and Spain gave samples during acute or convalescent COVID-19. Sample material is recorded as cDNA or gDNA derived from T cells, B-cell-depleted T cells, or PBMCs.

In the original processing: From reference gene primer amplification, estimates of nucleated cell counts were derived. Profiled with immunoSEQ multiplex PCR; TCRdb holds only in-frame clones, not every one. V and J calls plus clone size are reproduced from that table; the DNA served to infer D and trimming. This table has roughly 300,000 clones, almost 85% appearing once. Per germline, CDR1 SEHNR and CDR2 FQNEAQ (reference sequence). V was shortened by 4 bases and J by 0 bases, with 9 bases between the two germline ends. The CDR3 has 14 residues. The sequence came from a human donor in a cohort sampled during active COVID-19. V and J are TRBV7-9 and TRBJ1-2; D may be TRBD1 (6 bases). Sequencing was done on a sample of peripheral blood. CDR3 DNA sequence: TGTGCCAGCAGCTCGGACAGTACTAACTATGGCTACACCTTC. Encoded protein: CASSSDSTNYGYTF.